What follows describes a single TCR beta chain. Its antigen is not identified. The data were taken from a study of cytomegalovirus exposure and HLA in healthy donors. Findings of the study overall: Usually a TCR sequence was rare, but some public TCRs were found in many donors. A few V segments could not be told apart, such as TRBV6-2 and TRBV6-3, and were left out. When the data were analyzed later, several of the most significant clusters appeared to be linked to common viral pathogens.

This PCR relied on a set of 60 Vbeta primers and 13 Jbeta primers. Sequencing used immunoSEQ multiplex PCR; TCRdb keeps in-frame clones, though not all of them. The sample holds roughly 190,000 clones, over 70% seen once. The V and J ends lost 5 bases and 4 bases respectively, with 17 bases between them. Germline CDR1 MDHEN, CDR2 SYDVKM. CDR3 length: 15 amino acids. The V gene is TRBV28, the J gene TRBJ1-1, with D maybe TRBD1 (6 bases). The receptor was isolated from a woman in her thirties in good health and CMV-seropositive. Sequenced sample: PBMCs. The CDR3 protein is CASSRAGGASTEAFF. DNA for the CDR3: TGTGCCAGCAGTCGCGCGGGGGGCGCTTCCACTGAAGCTTTCTTT.